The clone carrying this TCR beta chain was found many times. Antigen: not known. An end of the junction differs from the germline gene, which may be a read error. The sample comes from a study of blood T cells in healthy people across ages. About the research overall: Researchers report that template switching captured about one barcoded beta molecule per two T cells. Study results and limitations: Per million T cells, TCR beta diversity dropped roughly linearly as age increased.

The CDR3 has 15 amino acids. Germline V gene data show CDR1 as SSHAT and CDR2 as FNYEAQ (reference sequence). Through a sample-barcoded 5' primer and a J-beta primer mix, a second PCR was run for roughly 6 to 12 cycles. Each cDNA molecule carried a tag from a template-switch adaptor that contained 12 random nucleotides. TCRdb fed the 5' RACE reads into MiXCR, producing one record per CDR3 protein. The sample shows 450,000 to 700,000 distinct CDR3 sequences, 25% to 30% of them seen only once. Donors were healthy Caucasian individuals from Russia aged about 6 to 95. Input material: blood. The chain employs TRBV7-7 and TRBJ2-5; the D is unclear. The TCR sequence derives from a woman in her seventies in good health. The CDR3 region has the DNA TGTGCTAGCAGCTTAGGCTCAGCCGACGGGGAGACCCAGTACTTC. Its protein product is CASSLGSADGETQYF.